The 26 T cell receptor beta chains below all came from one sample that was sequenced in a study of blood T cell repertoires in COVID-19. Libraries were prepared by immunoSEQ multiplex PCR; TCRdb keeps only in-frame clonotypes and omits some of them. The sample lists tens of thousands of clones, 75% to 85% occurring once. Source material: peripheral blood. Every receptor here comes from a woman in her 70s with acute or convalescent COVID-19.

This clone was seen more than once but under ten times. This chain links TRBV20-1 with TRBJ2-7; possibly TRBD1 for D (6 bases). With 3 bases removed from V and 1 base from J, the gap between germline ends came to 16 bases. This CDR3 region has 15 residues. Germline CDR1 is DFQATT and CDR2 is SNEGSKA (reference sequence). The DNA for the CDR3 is TGCAGTGCTAGTGAGAAACAGGGAATGTCCTACGAGCAGTACTTC. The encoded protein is CSASEKQGMSYEQYF.

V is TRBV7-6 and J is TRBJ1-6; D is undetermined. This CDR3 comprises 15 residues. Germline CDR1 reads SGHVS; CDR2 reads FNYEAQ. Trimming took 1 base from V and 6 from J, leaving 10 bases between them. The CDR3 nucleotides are TGTGCCAGCAGCTTAGAAACCCGGGGTAATTCACCCCTCCACTTT. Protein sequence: CASSLETRGNSPLHF.

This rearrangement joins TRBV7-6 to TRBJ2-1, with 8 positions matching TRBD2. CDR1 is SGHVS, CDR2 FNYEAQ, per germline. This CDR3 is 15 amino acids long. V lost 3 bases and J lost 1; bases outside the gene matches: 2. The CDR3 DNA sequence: TGTGCCAGCAGCTTCACGGGGGGGTCCTACAATGAGCAGTTCTTC. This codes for CASSFTGGSYNEQFF. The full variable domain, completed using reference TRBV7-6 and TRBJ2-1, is GAGVSQSPRYKVTKRGQDVALRCDPISGHVSLYWYRQALGQGPEFLTYFNYEAQQDKSGLPNDRFSAERPEGSISTLTIQRTEQRDSAMYRCASSFTGGSYNEQFFGPGTRLTVL.

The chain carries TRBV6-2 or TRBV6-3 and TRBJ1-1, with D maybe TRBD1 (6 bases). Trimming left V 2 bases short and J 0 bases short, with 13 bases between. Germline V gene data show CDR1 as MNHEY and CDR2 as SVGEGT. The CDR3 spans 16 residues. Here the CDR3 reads CASSYPSTGVNTEAFF. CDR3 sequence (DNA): TGTGCCAGCAGTTACCCTTCGACAGGAGTGAACACTGAAGCTTTCTTT.

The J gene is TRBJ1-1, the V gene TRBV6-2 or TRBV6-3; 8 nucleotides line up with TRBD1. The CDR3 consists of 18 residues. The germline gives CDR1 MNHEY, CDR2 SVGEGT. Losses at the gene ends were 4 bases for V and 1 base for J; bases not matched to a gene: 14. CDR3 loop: CASSWGPWQGAENTEAFF. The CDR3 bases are TGTGCCAGCAGTTGGGGGCCTTGGCAGGGGGCAGAGAACACTGAAGCTTTCTTT.

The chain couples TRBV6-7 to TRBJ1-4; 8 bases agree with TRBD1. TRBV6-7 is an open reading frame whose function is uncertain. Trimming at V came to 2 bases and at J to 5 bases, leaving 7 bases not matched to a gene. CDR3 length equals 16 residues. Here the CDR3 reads CASSYPNGQGNEKLFF. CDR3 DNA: TGTGCCAGCAGTTACCCGAACGGACAGGGAAATGAAAAACTGTTTTTT.

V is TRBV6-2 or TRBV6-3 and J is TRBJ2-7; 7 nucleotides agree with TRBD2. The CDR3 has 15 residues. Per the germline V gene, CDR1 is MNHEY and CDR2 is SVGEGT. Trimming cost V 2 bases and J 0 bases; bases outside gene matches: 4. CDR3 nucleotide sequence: TGTGCCAGCAGTTACGGGCGGGGGAGCTCCTACGAGCAGTACTTC. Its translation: CASSYGRGSSYEQYF.

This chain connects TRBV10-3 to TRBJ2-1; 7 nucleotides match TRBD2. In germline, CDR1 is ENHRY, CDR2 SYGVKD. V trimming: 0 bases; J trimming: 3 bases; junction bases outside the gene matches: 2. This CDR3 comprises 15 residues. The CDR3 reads CAISESLADYNEQFF. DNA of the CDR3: TGTGCCATCAGTGAGTCGCTAGCGGACTACAATGAGCAGTTCTTC.

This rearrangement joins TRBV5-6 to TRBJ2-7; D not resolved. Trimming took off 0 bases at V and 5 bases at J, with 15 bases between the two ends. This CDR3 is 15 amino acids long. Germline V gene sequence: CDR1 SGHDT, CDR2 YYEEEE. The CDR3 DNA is TGTGCCAGCAGCTTGGTGAACTCCCGAGGTGACGAGCAGTACTTC. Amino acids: CASSLVNSRGDEQYF.

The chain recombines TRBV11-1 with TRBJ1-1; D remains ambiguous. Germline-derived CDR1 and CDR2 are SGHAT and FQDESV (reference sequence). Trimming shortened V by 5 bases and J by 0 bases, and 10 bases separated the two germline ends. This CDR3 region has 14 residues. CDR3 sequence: CASSPQSLNTEAFF. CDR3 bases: TGTGCCAGCAGCCCACAGTCCCTGAACACTGAAGCTTTCTTT.

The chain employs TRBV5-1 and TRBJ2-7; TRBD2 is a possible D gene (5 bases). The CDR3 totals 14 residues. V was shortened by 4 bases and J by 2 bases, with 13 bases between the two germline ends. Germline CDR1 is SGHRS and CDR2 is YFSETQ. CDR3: CASSLGSATYEQYF. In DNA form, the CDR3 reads TGCGCCAGCAGCCTGGGGAGCGCGACCTACGAGCAGTACTTC.

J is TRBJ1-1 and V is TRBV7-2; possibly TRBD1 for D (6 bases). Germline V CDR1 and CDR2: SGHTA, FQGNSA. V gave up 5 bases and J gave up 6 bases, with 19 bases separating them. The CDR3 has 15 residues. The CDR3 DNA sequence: TGTGCCAGCAGCCCGTGGACAGACCCCTATGCTGAAGCTTTCTTT. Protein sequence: CASSPWTDPYAEAFF.

The CDR3 loop is CASSPRTGGLYGEQYF. CDR3 DNA: TGTGCCAGCAGTCCACGGACAGGGGGCTTATACGGCGAGCAGTACTTC. The gene calls are TRBV27 and TRBJ2-7; 11 bases agree with TRBD1. The germline gives CDR1 MNHEY, CDR2 SMNVEV (reference sequence). The CDR3 is made up of 16 amino acids. Unmatched junction bases numbered 12, after V lost 5 bases and J lost 6 bases.

CDR3 loop: CASSYRDRGPNGYTF. The DNA for the CDR3 is TGTGCCAGCAGCTACCGGGACAGGGGGCCCAATGGCTACACCTTC. This rearrangement joins TRBV13 to TRBJ1-2, with 12 nucleotides matching TRBD1. This CDR3 is 15 amino acids long. CDR1 and CDR2 (germline): PRHDT, FYEKMQ (reference sequence). The trim removed 4 bases at V and 6 bases at J, leaving 6 bases unmatched.

The CDR3 DNA is TGTGCCAGCAGCTTCACAGGGGGCCCAGAGACCCAGTACTTC. This encodes CASSFTGGPETQYF. The gene calls are TRBV7-2 and TRBJ2-5, with 9 bases matching TRBD1. The CDR3 is 14 amino acids. The V and J ends lost 3 bases and 4 bases, in that order; junction bases with no gene match: 3. Germline V gene sequence: CDR1 SGHTA, CDR2 FQGNSA.

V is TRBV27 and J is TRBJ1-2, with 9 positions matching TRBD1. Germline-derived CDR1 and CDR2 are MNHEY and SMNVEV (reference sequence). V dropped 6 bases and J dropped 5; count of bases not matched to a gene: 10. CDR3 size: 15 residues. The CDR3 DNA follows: TGTGCCAGCAGCAGGACACAGGGGGCTGGGTATGGCTACACCTTC. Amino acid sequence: CASSRTQGAGYGYTF.

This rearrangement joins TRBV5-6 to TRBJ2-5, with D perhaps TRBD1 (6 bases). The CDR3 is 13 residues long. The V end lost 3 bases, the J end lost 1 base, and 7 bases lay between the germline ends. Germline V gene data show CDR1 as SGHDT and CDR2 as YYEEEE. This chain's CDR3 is CASSYRVQETQYF. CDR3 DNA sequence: TGTGCCAGCAGCTACAGGGTCCAAGAGACCCAGTACTTC.

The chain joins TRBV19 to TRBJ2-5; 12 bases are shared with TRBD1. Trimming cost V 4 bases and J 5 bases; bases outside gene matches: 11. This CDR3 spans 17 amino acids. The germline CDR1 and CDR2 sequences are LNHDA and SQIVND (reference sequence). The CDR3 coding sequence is TGTGCCAGTAGTACCGACCGGGACAGGGGGCAATGGGAGACCCAGTACTTC. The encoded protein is CASSTDRDRGQWETQYF.

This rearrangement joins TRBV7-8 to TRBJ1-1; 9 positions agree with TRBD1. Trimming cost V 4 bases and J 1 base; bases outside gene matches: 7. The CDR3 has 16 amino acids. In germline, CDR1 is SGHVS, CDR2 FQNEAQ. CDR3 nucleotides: TGTGCCAGCAGCTCCTCCGGGACAGGGCCGAACACTGAAGCTTTCTTT. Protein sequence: CASSSSGTGPNTEAFF.

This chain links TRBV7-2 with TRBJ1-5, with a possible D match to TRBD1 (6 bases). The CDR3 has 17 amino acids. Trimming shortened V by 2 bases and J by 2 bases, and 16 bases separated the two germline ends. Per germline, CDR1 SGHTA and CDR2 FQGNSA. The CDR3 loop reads CASSLNIMAGGNQPQHF. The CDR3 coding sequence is TGTGCCAGCAGCTTAAATATTATGGCAGGGGGCAATCAGCCCCAGCATTTT. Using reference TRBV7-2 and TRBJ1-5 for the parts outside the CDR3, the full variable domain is GAGVSQSPSNKVTEKGKDVELRCDPISGHTALYWYRQSLGQGLEFLIYFQGNSAPDKSGLPSDRFSAERTGGSVSTLTIQRTQQEDSAVYLCASSLNIMAGGNQPQHFGDGTRLSIL.

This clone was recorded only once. CDR3 coding DNA: TGTGCCAGTAGTACCAGTCCCGGGACAGGGTTTAACACTGAAGCTTTCTTT. Protein: CASSTSPGTGFNTEAFF. The chain uses TRBV19 and TRBJ1-1; TRBD1 aligns across 9 bases. The CDR3 spans 17 residues. Germline CDR1 is LNHDA and CDR2 is SQIVND (reference sequence). Losses at the gene ends were 4 bases for V and 2 bases for J; bases not matched to a gene: 11.

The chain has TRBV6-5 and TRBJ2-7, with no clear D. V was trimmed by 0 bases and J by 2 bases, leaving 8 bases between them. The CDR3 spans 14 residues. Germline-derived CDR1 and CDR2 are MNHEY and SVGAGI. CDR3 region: CASSYSVPAYEQYF. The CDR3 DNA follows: TGTGCCAGCAGTTACTCCGTCCCAGCCTACGAGCAGTACTTC.

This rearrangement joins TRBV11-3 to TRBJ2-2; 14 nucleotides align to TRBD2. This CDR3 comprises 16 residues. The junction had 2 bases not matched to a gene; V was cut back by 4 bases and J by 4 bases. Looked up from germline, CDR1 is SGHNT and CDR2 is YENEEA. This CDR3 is CASSSGLAGGTGELFF. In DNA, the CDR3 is TGTGCCAGCAGCTCCGGACTAGCGGGGGGCACCGGGGAGCTGTTTTTT. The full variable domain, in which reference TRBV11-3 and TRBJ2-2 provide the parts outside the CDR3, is EAGVVQSPRYKIIEKKQPVAFWCNPISGHNTLYWYLQNLGQGPELLIRYENEEAVDDSQLPKDRFSAERLKGVDSTLKIQPAELGDSAVYLCASSSGLAGGTGELFFGEGSRLTVL.

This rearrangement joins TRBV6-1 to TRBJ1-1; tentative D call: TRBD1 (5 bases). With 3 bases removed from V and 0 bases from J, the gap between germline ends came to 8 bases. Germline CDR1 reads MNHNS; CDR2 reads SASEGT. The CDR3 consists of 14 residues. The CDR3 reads CASSEAGMNTEAFF. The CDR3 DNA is TGTGCCAGCAGTGAGGCAGGGATGAACACTGAAGCTTTCTTT.

In nucleotides, the CDR3 is TGCGCCAGCAGCCAAGATGGTAGCGGCTATGGCTACACCTTC. It yields the protein CASSQDGSGYGYTF. The chain links TRBV4-1 to TRBJ1-2; D not resolved. The CDR3 covers 14 residues. V was trimmed by 0 bases and J by 4 bases, leaving 9 bases between them. Per germline, CDR1 MGHRA and CDR2 YSYEKL.

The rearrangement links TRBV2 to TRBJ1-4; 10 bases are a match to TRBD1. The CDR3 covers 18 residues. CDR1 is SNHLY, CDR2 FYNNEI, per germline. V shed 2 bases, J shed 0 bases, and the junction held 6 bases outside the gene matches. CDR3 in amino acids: CASSEPGQGFATNEKLFF. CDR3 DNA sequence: TGTGCCAGCAGTGAACCGGGACAGGGGTTTGCAACTAATGAAAAACTGTTTTTT.